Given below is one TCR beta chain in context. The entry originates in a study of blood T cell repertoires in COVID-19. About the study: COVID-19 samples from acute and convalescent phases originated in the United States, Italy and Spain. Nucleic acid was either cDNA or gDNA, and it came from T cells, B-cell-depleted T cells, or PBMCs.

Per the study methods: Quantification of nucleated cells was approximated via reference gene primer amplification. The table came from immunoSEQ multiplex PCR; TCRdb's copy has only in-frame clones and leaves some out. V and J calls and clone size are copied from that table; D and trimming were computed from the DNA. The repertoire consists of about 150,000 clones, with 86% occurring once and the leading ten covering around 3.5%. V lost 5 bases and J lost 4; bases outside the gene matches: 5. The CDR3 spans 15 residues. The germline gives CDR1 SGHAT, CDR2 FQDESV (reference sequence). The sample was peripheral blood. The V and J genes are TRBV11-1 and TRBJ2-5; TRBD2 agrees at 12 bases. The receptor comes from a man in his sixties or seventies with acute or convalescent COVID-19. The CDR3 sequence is CASSPGLAGRETQYF. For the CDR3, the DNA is TGTGCCAGCAGCCCCGGACTAGCGGGGCGAGAGACCCAGTACTTC.